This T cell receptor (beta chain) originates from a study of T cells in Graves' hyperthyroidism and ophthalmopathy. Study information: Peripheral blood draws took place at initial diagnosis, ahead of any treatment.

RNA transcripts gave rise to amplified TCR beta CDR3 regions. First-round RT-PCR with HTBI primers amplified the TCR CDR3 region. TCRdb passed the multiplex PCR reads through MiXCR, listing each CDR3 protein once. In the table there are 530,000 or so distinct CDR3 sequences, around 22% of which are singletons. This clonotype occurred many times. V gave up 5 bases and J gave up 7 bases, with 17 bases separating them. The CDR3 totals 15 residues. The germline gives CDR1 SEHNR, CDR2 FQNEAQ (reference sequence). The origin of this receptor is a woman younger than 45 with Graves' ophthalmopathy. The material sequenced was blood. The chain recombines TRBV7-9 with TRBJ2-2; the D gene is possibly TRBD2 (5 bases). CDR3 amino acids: CASSPRGPMVGELFF. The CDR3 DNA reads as TGTGCCAGCAGCCCTCGCGGGCCTATGGTCGGGGAGCTGTTTTTT.